This record concerns one TCR beta chain sequence. Seattle participants joined during active infection and were tracked over time. Original handling: Using reference gene primer amplification, nucleated cell counts were estimated. Some clones are missing from TCRdb's copy, which holds only in-frame ones; the method was immunoSEQ multiplex PCR. That table furnishes V, J and clone size, whereas the DNA furnished D and trimming. Of fewer than 400,000 clones in the sample, almost 90% were seen once. This entry comes from a study of blood T cell repertoires in COVID-19. About the study: Whether acute or convalescent, the COVID-19 samples came from the United States, Italy and Spain.

Germline CDR1 is LNHDA and CDR2 is SQIVND (reference sequence). The length of the CDR3 is 13 residues. J gave up 4 bases and V 8 bases, and 3 bases lay outside the gene matches. The rearrangement links TRBV19 to TRBJ2-5, with 11 bases identical to TRBD2. This sequence originates from a young woman with COVID-19, enrolled during active disease. The sequencing input was peripheral blood. The CDR3 spells CASGLAGGETQYF. The DNA for the CDR3 is TGTGCCAGTGGGCTAGCGGGAGGAGAGACCCAGTACTTC.